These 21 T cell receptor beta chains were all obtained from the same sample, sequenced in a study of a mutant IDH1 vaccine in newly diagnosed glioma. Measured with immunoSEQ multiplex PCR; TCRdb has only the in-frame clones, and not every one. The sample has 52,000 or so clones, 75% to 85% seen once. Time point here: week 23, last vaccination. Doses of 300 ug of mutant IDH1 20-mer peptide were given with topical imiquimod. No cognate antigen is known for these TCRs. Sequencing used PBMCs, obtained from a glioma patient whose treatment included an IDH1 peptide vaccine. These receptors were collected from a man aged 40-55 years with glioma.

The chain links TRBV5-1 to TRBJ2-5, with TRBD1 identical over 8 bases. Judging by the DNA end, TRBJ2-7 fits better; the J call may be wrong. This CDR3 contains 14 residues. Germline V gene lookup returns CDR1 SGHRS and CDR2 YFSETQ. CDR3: CASNPGTGSYEQYF. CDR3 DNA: TGCGCCAGCAACCCCGGGACAGGATCCTACGAGCAGTACTTC.

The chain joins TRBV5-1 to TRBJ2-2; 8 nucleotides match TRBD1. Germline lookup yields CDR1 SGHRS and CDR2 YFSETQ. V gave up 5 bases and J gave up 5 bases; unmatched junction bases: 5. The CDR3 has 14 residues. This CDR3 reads CASRPTGETGELFF. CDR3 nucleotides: TGCGCCAGCAGACCGACAGGGGAAACCGGGGAGCTGTTTTTT.

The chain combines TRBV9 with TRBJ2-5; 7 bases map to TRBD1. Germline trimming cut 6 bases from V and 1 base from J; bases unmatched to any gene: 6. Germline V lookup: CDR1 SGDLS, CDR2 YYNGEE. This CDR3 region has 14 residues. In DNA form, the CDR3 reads TGTGCCAGCAACCGGGGACAGCCCCAAGAGACCCAGTACTTC. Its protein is CASNRGQPQETQYF.

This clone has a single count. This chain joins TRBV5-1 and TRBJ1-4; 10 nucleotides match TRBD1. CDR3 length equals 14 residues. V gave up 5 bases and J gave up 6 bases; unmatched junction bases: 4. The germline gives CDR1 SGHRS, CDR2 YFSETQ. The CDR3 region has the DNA TGCGCCAGCAGGGGACAGGGGAGCGATGAAAAACTGTTTTTT. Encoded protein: CASRGQGSDEKLFF.

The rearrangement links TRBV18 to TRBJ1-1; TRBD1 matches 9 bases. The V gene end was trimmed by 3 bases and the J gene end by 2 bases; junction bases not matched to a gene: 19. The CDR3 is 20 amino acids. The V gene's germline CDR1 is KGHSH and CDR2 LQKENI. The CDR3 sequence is CASSPRDPLIPTGGNTEAFF. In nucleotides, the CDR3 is TGTGCCAGCTCACCCCGTGACCCCCTCATCCCGACAGGGGGAAACACTGAAGCTTTCTTT.

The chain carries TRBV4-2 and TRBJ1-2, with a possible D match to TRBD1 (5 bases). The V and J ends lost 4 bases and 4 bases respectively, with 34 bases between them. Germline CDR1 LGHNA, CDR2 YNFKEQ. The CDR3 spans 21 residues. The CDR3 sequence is CASSPSRFLQVGSPWTYGYTF. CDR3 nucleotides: TGTGCCAGCAGCCCGAGTCGATTTTTACAGGTGGGATCACCATGGACCTATGGCTACACCTTC.

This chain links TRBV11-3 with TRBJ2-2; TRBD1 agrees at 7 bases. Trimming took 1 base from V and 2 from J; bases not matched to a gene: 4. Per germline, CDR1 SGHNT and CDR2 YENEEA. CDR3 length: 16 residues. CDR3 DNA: TGTGCCAGCAGCTTAGCACAGGGGATAAACACCGGGGAGCTGTTTTTT. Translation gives CASSLAQGINTGELFF.

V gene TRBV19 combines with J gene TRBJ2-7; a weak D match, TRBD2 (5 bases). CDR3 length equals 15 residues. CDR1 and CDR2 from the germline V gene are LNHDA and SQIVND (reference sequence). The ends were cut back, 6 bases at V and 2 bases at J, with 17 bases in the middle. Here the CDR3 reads CASSPRRGQPYEQYF. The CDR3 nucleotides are TGTGCCAGTAGCCCCCGAAGAGGGCAACCCTACGAGCAGTACTTC.

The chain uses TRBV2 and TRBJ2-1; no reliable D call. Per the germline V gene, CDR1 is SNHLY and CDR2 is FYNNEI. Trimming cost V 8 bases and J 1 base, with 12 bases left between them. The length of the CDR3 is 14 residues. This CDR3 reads CASHTLRSYNEQFF. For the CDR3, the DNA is TGTGCCAGCCACACTCTTAGGTCCTACAATGAGCAGTTCTTC. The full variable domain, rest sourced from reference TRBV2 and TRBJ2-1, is EPEVTQTPSHQVTQMGQEVILRCVPISNHLYFYWYRQILGQKVEFLVSFYNNEISEKSEIFDDQFSVERPDGSNFTLKIRSTKLEDSAMYFCASHTLRSYNEQFFGPGTRLTVL.

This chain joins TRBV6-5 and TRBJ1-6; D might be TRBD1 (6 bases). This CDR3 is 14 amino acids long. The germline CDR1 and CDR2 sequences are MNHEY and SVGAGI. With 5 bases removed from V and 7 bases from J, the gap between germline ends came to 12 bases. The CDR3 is CASSRQARNSPLHF. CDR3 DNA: TGTGCCAGCAGTCGACAGGCTCGAAATTCACCCCTCCACTTT.

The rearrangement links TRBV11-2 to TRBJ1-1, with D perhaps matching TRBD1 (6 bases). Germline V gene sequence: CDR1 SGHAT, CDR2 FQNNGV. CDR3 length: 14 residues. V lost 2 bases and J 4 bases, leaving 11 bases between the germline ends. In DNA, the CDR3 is TGTGCCAGCAGCTTAACCCAGGGGTCCACTGAAGCTTTCTTT. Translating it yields CASSLTQGSTEAFF.

CDR3 sequence (DNA): TGTGCCAGCAGGGGTTGGGGGGGGGATGGCTACACCTTC. Amino acids: CASRGWGGDGYTF. The rearrangement links TRBV2 to TRBJ1-2; D might be TRBD1 (5 bases). Trimming removed 6 bases from V and 6 bases from J, with 14 bases in between. CDR1 and CDR2 (germline): SNHLY, FYNNEI. This CDR3 region has 13 residues.

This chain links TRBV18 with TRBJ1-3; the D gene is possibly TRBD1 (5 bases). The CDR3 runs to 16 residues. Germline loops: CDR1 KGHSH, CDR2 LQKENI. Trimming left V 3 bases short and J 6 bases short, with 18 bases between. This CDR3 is CASSPLGGRPLNTIYF. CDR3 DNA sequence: TGTGCCAGCTCACCCCTCGGGGGACGGCCTTTAAACACCATATATTTT.

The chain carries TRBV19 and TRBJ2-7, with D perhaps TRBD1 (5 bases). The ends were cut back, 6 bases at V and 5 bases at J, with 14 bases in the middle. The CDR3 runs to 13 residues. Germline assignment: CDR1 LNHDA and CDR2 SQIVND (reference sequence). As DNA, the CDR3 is TGTGCCAGTAGCCCTACAGGAGAAGACGAGCAGTACTTC. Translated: CASSPTGEDEQYF. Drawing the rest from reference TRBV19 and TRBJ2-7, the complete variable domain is DGGITQSPKYLFRKEGQNVTLSCEQNLNHDAMYWYRQDPGQGLRLIYYSQIVNDFQKGDIAEGYSVSREKKESFPLTVTSAQKNPTAFYLCASSPTGEDEQYFGPGTRLTVT.

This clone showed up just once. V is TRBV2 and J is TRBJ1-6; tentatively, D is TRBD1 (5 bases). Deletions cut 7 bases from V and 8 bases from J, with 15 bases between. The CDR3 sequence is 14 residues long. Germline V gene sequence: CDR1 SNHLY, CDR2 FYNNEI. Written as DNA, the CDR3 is TGTGCCAGCATGGGGGGAGTTAGGGATTCACCCCTCCACTTT. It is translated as CASMGGVRDSPLHF. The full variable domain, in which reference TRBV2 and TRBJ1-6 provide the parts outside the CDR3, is EPEVTQTPSHQVTQMGQEVILRCVPISNHLYFYWYRQILGQKVEFLVSFYNNEISEKSEIFDDQFSVERPDGSNFTLKIRSTKLEDSAMYFCASMGGVRDSPLHFGNGTRLTVT.

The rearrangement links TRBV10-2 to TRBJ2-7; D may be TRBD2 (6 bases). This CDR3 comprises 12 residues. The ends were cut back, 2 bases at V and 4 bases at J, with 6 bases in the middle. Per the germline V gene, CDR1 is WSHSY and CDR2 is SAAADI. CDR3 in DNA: TGCGCCAGCAGTGAGGCGGGGTACGAGCAGTACTTC. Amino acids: CASSEAGYEQYF.

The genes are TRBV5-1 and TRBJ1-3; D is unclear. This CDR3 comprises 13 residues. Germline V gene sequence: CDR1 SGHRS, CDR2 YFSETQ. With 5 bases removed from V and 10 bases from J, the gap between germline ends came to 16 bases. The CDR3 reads CASRLSDLGTIYF. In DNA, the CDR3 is TGCGCCAGCAGGTTGTCAGACCTTGGGACCATATATTTT.

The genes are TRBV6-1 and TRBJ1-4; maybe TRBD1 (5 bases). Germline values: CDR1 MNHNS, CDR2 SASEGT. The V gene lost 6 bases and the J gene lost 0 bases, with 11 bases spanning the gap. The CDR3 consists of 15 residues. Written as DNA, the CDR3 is TGTGCCAGCAGGCGGGACTTTTCAACTAATGAAAAACTGTTTTTT. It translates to CASRRDFSTNEKLFF.

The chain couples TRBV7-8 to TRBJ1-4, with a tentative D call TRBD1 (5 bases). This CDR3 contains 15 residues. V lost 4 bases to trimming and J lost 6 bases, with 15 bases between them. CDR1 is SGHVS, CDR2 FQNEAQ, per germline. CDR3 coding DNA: TGTGCCAGCAGCTCCACCCCGGGGACTTATGAAAAACTGTTTTTT. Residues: CASSSTPGTYEKLFF.

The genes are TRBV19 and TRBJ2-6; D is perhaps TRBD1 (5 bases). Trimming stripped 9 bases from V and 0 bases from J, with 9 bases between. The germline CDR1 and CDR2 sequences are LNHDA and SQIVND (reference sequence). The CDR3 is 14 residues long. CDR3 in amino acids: CASEQVSGANVLTF. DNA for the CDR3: TGTGCCAGCGAACAGGTCTCTGGGGCCAACGTCCTGACTTTC.

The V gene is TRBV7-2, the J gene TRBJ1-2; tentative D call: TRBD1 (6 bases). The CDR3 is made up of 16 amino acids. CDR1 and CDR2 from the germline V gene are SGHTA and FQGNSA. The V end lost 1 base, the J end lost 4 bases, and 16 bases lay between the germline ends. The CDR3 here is CASSLDNRAFLYGYTF. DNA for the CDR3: TGTGCCAGCAGCTTAGATAACAGGGCTTTTCTCTATGGCTACACCTTC.